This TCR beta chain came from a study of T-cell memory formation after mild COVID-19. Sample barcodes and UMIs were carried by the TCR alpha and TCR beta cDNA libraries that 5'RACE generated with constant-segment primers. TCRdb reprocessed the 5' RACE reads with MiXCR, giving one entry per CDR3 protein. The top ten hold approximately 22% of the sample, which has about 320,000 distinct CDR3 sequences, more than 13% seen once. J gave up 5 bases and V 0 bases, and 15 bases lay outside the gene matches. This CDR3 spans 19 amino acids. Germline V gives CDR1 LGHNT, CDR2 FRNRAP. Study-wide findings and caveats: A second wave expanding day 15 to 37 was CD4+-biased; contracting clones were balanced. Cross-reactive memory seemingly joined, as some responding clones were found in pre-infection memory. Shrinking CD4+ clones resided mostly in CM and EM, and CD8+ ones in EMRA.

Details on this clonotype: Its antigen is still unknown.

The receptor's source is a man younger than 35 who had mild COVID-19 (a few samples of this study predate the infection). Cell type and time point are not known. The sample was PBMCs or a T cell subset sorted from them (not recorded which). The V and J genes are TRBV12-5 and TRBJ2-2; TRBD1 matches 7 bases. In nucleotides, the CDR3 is TGTGCTAGTGGTTTGGTACAGGGCTGGGCAGGCAGGGGGACCGGGGAGCTGTTTTTT. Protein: CASGLVQGWAGRGTGELFF.